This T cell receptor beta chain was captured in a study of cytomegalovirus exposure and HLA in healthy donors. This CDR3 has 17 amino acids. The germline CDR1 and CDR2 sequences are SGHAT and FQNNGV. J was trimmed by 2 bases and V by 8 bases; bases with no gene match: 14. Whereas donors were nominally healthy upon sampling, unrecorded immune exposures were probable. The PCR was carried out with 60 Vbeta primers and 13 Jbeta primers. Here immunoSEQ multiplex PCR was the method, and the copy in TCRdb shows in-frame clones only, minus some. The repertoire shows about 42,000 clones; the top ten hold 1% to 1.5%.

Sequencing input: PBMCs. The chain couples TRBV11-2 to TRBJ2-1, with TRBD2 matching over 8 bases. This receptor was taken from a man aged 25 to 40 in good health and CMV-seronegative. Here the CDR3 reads CASRLGGALEAYNEQFF. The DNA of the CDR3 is TGTGCCAGCCGCCTCGGGGGGGCTCTAGAGGCCTACAATGAGCAGTTCTTC.